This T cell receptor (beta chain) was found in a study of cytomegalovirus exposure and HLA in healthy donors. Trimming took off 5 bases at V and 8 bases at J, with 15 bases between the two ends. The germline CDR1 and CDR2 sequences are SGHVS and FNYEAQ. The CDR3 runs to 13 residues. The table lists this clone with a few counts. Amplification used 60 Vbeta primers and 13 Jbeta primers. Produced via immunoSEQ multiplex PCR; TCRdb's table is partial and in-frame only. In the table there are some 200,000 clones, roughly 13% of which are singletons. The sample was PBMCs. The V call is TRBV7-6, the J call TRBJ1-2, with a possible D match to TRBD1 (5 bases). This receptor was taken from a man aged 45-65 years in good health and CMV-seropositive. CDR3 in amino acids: CASSLAAGQGYTF. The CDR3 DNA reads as TGTGCCAGCAGCCTCGCGGCAGGGCAGGGCTACACCTTC.